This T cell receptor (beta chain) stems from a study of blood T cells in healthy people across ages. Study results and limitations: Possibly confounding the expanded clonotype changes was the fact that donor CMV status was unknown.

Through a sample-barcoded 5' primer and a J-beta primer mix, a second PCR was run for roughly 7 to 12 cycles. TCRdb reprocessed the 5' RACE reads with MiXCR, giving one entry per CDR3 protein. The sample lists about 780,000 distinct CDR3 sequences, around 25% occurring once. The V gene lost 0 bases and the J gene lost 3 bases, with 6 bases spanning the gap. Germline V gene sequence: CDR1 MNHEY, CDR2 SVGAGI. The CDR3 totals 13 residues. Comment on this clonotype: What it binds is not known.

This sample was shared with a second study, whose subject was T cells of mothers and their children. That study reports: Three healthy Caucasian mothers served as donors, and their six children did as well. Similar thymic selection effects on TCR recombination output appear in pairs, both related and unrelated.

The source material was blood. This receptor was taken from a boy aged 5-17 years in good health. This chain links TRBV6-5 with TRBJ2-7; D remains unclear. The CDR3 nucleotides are TGTGCCAGCAGTTACTCCGCAGGCTACGAGCAGTACTTC. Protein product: CASSYSAGYEQYF.